This T cell receptor beta chain was captured in a study of vaccination effects on CD4 cells after COVID-19. Remarks on this clone: Its antigen is still unknown.

Study-level results: Late after vaccination, infection- and vaccine-induced clones showed marked clonal contraction.

Some clones are missing from TCRdb's copy, which holds only in-frame ones; the method was immunoSEQ multiplex PCR. The sample records around 69,000 clones, about 74% being singletons. This CDR3 comprises 15 residues. Trimming left V 4 bases short and J 1 base short, with 11 bases between. Germline-derived CDR1 and CDR2 are LNHDA and SQIVND (reference sequence). Expansion with viral peptide pools was applied to antigen-specific CD4+ T cells by the ViraFEST assay prior to sequencing. Culturing for roughly 9 days preceded CD4+ T cell isolation. Each participant was administered two doses of either the BNT162b2 or the mRNA-1273 vaccine.

The receptor was isolated from a human donor who received a COVID-19 vaccine. The sample in question was CD4+ T cells from PBMCs cultured with HCoV-229E spike peptides, obtained after COVID-19 vaccination. The V and J genes are TRBV19 and TRBJ2-4; no clear D. The CDR3 reads CASSRGFVAKNIQYF. The CDR3 region has the DNA TGTGCCAGTAGTAGGGGATTTGTCGCCAAAAACATTCAGTACTTC.